This TCR beta chain was recorded in a study of T cells expressing NK-cell markers. Study summary: Eight donors were sequenced, seven testing HCMV-seropositive and one testing seronegative. General study points: There were a few donors in whom these clonotypes also led the CD3+CD56-NKG2C+ fraction.

About this clonotype itself: Its antigen is still unknown.

Following a re-call of the 5' RACE reads, TCRdb has one entry per CDR3 protein and lacks DNA. The table for this sample gives about 180,000 distinct CDR3 sequences. CDR1 MDHEN and CDR2 SYDVKM come from the germline V gene. The CDR3 covers 14 residues. This receptor was obtained from a woman aged 18-70 years in good health. The chain employs TRBV28 and TRBJ1-5; there is no DNA to check the TCRdb D call of TRBD1. The source material was blood T cells: a sorted CD56 or NKG2C T cell subset, CD4+ or CD8+ T cells, or bulk PBMC T cells (not recorded which). CDR3 protein: CASSPGGGLEPQHF.